This T cell receptor (beta chain) derives from a study of cytomegalovirus exposure and HLA in healthy donors. On the study more broadly: Approximately 180 million T cells yielded approximately 100 million unique TCR beta sequences, as an earlier analysis found. Early released data had about 85 million unique TCRs, all coming from HLA-typed donors.

CDR1 SGDLS and CDR2 YYNGEE come from the germline V gene. Unmatched junction bases numbered 5, after V lost 0 bases and J lost 5 bases. CDR3 length: 15 residues. Primers: 60 Vbeta forward and 13 Jbeta reverse. Produced via immunoSEQ multiplex PCR; TCRdb's table is partial and in-frame only. The sample has roughly 120,000 clones; the top ten hold around 2.4%. Sample: PBMCs. V usage is TRBV9 and J usage is TRBJ2-5; TRBD2 aligns across 9 bases. The receptor was isolated from a man aged 40-55 years in good health and CMV-seronegative. The DNA of the CDR3 is TGTGCCAGCAGCGTAGGTAGCGGGAGCGGGGAGACCCAGTACTTC. Protein product: CASSVGSGSGETQYF.